The present T cell receptor (beta chain) was sequenced within a study of blood T cell repertoires in COVID-19 (TCRdb year 2020). Looking at the study overall: Collaborator samples came from the United States, Italy and Spain and covered acute and convalescent phases of COVID-19. The material from the prospective study consisted of cDNA or gDNA derived from T cells, B-cell-depleted T cells, or PBMCs. Deeply sampled blood TCRbeta repertoires from subjects exposed to, actively infected with, or recovered from COVID-19 were included in the dataset. The repertoires were released in a freely available public database meant as a resource for research on the immune response to SARS-CoV-2. The samples were drawn from the first 160 participants of the ongoing ImmuneRACE study and from 1,200 or so subjects provided by 6 global collaborators. The sample metadata nearly always contained a de-identified subject ID, COVID-19 status, age in years and sex. Where available, HLA class I and class II types were obtained from metadata supplied by the sample provider rather than from assay-based typing. Findings and caveats that apply to the study as a whole: Clinical and demographic metadata were provided uncurated, with the amount varying by source and participant.

Enrolling through a virtual design, the prospective study's participants ranged in age from roughly 18 to 100 years and lived across roughly 24 United States geographic areas. In the prospective study, cohorts were assigned on the basis of participant-reported clinical history obtained from a screening survey and a study questionnaire. For ImmuneRACE Cohort 3, a participant was defined as recovered based on two consecutive negative NP/OP PCR tests, clearance by a healthcare professional, or resolution of symptoms. Each participant in the prospective study had whole blood, serum and a nasopharyngeal or oropharyngeal swab collected by mobile phlebotomists. Over a roughly 2-month period, participants in the prospective study had the option of providing additional blood draws and questionnaires. Before DNA extraction, blood samples from the prospective study were shipped at room temperature or frozen.

Notes on this clone: Its antigen remains unidentified. Per-base qualities were not stored, and no clone one base away is much larger.

The immunoSEQ Assay, a bias-controlled multiplex PCR, was used to amplify TCRbeta CDR3 regions from genomic DNA. Turning to the authors' computational methods: The number of nucleated cells in each sample was estimated from the amplification of reference gene primers within the assay. To quantify the absolute abundance of each unique TCRbeta CDR3 rearrangement, sequence reads were collapsed and filtered. For each sample, productive Simpson clonality was calculated as the square root of Simpson's diversity index across productive rearrangements. The source is immuneACCESS, and TCRdb retained only in-frame sequences with V and J called. Part of the clones is not carried over; for the studies checked, unresolved V genes explain less than half of this, and the remainder is unexplained. That table supplies the V and J calls and clone size; D and trimming were determined from the DNA. This sample lists a few hundred thousand clones; 85% to 90% were detected once. The ten largest make up about a tenth of the sample.

This sequence originates from a woman between 50 and 59 years old who had recovered from COVID-19. The sequenced sample consisted of PBMCs or T cells enriched from blood (not recorded which).

The DNA is TGTGCCAGCAGTTTTCAGAGGGGGCAGGGCACTGAAGCTTTCTTT. It is translated as CASSFQRGQGTEAFF. The receptor chain draws on TRBV28 and TRBJ1-1; TRBD1 agrees with 7 junctional bases. Including cysteine and phenylalanine, the CDR3 has 15 amino acids. CDR3 DNA only is kept here, 45 bases in frame from base 1. For this chain, trimming is 3 bases at the V end and 4 bases at the J end, and the number of junction bases without a gene match is 8. Via the germline V gene, CDR1 is MDHEN and CDR2 SYDVKM.